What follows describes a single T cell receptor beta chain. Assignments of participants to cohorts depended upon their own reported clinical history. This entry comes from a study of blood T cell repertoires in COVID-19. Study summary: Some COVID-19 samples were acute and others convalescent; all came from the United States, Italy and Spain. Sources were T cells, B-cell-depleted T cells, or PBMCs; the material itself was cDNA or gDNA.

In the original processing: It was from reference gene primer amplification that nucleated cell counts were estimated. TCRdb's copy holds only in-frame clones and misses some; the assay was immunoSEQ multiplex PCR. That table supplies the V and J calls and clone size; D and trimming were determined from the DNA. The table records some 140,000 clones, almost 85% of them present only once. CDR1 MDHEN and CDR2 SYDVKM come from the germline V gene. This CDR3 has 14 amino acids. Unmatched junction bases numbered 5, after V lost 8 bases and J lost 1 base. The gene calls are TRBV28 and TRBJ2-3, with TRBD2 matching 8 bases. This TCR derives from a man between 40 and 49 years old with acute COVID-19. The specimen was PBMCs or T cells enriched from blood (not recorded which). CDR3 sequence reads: CASGGGPGTDTQYF. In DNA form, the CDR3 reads TGTGCCAGCGGCGGGGGGCCGGGCACAGATACGCAGTATTTT.